The 19 T cell receptor beta chains presented below share a single source sample, sequenced in a study of radiotherapy plus CTLA-4 blockade in lung cancer. Here immunoSEQ multiplex PCR was the method, and the copy in TCRdb shows in-frame clones only, minus some. The data hold 14,000 to 15,000 clones, with less than 75% observed a single time. The sequencing used peripheral blood, collected from a patient treated with radiotherapy plus ipilimumab. The receptors come from a human donor with non-small cell lung cancer whose response to radiotherapy plus ipilimumab could not be evaluated.

This chain connects TRBV7-9 to TRBJ1-3; 7 bases match TRBD1. Germline V CDR1 and CDR2: SEHNR, FQNEAQ (reference sequence). The CDR3 length is 14 residues. J lost 0 bases, V lost 8 bases, and 4 bases had no gene match. The CDR3 spells CASVDRDSGNTIYF. For the CDR3, the DNA is TGTGCCAGCGTAGACAGGGACTCTGGAAACACCATATATTTT. The full variable domain, completed using reference TRBV7-9 and TRBJ1-3, is DTGVSQNPRHKITKRGQNVTFRCDPISEHNRLYWYRQTLGQGPEFLTYFQNEAQLEKSRLLSDRFSAERPKGSFSTLEIQRTEQGDSAMYLCASVDRDSGNTIYFGEGSWLTVV.

This clone came up a few times. V and J are TRBV5-4 and TRBJ2-7, with a possible D match to TRBD1 (6 bases). With 4 bases removed from V and 2 bases from J, the gap between germline ends came to 13 bases. The CDR3 sequence is 14 residues long. Germline assignment: CDR1 SGHNT and CDR2 YYREEE (reference sequence). CDR3 residues: CASSREGGTYEQYF. The CDR3 DNA is TGTGCCAGCAGCCGCGAAGGGGGAACCTACGAGCAGTACTTC.

This clone has just a few counts. The chain joins TRBV6-6 to TRBJ1-4; D may be TRBD1 (6 bases). V lost 5 bases and J lost 6, with 19 bases in between. Germline-derived CDR1 and CDR2 are MNHNY and SVGAGI (reference sequence). This CDR3 is built from 16 residues. The CDR3 DNA reads as TGTGCCAGCAGTGGGAAACAGGGATTGAAGGATGAAAAACTGTTTTTT. Its protein is CASSGKQGLKDEKLFF.

This clone was observed a handful of times. The V call is TRBV4-2, the J call TRBJ1-2; 9 bases align to TRBD1. J was trimmed by 6 bases and V by 3 bases; bases with no gene match: 8. The germline gives CDR1 LGHNA, CDR2 YNFKEQ. The CDR3 runs 15 residues. The chain's CDR3 is CASSQAQGAENGYTF. CDR3 coding DNA: TGTGCCAGCAGCCAGGCACAGGGGGCTGAGAATGGCTACACCTTC.

This clone has more than one count but fewer than ten. The chain recombines TRBV29-1 with TRBJ2-7; maybe TRBD1 (5 bases). CDR3 size: 13 residues. CDR1 SQVTM and CDR2 ANQGSEA come from the germline V gene. Deletions cut 6 bases from V and 3 bases from J, with 15 bases between. The CDR3 bases are TGCAGCGTCCTACTTTCTGACAGCTACGAGCAGTACGTC. It yields the protein CSVLLSDSYEQYV.

This sequence joins TRBV5-1 and TRBJ1-5, with D possibly matching TRBD1 (6 bases). Germline-derived CDR1 and CDR2 are SGHRS and YFSETQ. Trimming removed 4 bases from V and 6 bases from J, with 14 bases in between. This CDR3 spans 14 amino acids. CDR3 coding DNA: TGCGCCAGCAGCGATCAGGGGATTGGTCAGCCCCAGCATTTT. Translated: CASSDQGIGQPQHF.

The V and J genes are TRBV9 and TRBJ1-1; perhaps TRBD1 as D (6 bases). Trimming shortened V by 0 bases and J by 6 bases, and 15 bases separated the two germline ends. The V gene's germline CDR1 is SGDLS and CDR2 YYNGEE. The CDR3 consists of 15 residues. The CDR3 loop reads CASSVEGGARAEAFF. CDR3 DNA sequence: TGTGCCAGCAGCGTAGAGGGGGGGGCTCGGGCTGAAGCTTTCTTT. The entire variable domain, with the rest obtained from reference TRBV9 and TRBJ1-1, is as follows: DSGVTQTPKHLITATGQRVTLRCSPRSGDLSVYWYQQSLDQGLQFLIQYYNGEERAKGNILERFSAQQFPDLHSELNLSSLELGDSALYFCASSVEGGARAEAFFGQGTRLTVV.

The chain uses TRBV2 and TRBJ1-1, with a tentative D call TRBD1 (6 bases). The V gene's germline CDR1 is SNHLY and CDR2 FYNNEI. The CDR3 length is 13 residues. V was pared by 5 bases and J by 1 base, with 8 bases between. CDR3 amino acids: CASSSTGNTEAFF. The CDR3 DNA is TGTGCCAGCAGTTCGACAGGGAACACTGAAGCTTTCTTT. The variable domain in full, completed from reference TRBV2 and TRBJ1-1, reads EPEVTQTPSHQVTQMGQEVILRCVPISNHLYFYWYRQILGQKVEFLVSFYNNEISEKSEIFDDQFSVERPDGSNFTLKIRSTKLEDSAMYFCASSSTGNTEAFFGQGTRLTVV.

V is TRBV4-1 and J is TRBJ2-1; 12 positions agree with TRBD2. V was clipped by 5 bases and J by 9 bases; unmatched bases: 8. The CDR3 has 15 residues. CDR1 is MGHRA, CDR2 YSYEKL, per germline. In nucleotides, the CDR3 is TGCGCCAGCAGCTTGACTAGCGGGGGAGGGGCTGAGCAGTTCTTC. Protein product: CASSLTSGGGAEQFF.

The rearrangement links TRBV19 to TRBJ1-2, with no clear D. Germline CDR1 reads LNHDA; CDR2 reads SQIVND (reference sequence). The CDR3 runs 9 residues. V shed 9 bases and J shed 4 bases, with 3 bases lying between them. The CDR3 loop is CASGYGYTF. CDR3 coding DNA: TGTGCCAGCGGCTATGGCTACACCTTC.

This sequence joins TRBV6-4 and TRBJ2-3; no definite D call. V lost 6 bases and J 2 bases, leaving 15 bases between the germline ends. CDR1 and CDR2 from the germline V gene are MRHNA and SNTAGT. The CDR3 spans 15 residues. The CDR3 spells CASSLTYDLTDTQYF. As DNA, the CDR3 is TGTGCCAGCAGCCTTACTTACGATCTCACAGATACGCAGTATTTT.

This clone showed up just a few times. The chain recombines TRBV19 with TRBJ2-1, with TRBD1 as a possible D gene (6 bases). CDR1 is LNHDA and CDR2 is SQIVND in the germline V gene (reference sequence). The CDR3 has 15 residues. Between the trimmed V and J ends, which lost 4 bases and 8 bases, there was a span of 18 bases. The CDR3 protein is CASSTNRESRDEQFF. The CDR3 DNA follows: TGTGCCAGTAGTACGAACAGGGAAAGTAGGGATGAGCAGTTCTTC. Together with reference TRBV19 and TRBJ2-1, the CDR3 gives the full variable domain: DGGITQSPKYLFRKEGQNVTLSCEQNLNHDAMYWYRQDPGQGLRLIYYSQIVNDFQKGDIAEGYSVSREKKESFPLTVTSAQKNPTAFYLCASSTNRESRDEQFFGPGTRLTVL.

The chain has TRBV19 and TRBJ1-2; 10 positions match TRBD1. This CDR3 has 16 residues. V was clipped by 5 bases and J by 9 bases; unmatched bases: 15. Germline CDR1 and CDR2: LNHDA and SQIVND (reference sequence). The CDR3 sequence: CASSVPVRQGAFRYTF. The CDR3 DNA reads TGTGCCAGTAGTGTTCCCGTAAGACAGGGGGCCTTTCGCTACACCTTC.

This chain connects TRBV9 to TRBJ1-6, with 10 bases identical to TRBD1. The trim removed 4 bases at V and 10 bases at J, leaving 8 bases unmatched. Germline V gene data show CDR1 as SGDLS and CDR2 as YYNGEE. The CDR3 consists of 15 residues. This CDR3 reads CASSYTGTGESPLHF. CDR3 coding DNA: TGTGCCAGCAGCTATACCGGGACAGGGGAATCACCCCTCCACTTT.

The CDR3 DNA follows: TGTGCCAGCAGCTTAGAGGGAGCGGGTCTTGAGCAGTTCTTC. Translated: CASSLEGAGLEQFF. This sequence joins TRBV11-2 and TRBJ2-1; D is perhaps TRBD2 (6 bases). The germline V gene encodes CDR1 SGHAT and CDR2 FQNNGV. There are 14 residues in the CDR3. Trimming removed 0 bases from V and 9 bases from J, with 12 bases in between.

V and J are TRBV20-1 and TRBJ1-2; no clear D. The CDR3 is 11 residues long. The germline V gene encodes CDR1 DFQATT and CDR2 SNEGSKA (reference sequence). V dropped 4 bases and J dropped 8 bases, with 11 bases sitting between them. CDR3 bases: TGCAGTGCTAACCCGGGGTTAGGCTACACCTTC. Translated: CSANPGLGYTF.

This rearrangement joins TRBV5-1 to TRBJ2-5, with D unclear. Trimming took off 0 bases at V and 5 bases at J, with 8 bases between the two ends. This CDR3 comprises 13 residues. Germline V gene data show CDR1 as SGHRS and CDR2 as YFSETQ. The CDR3 DNA sequence: TGCGCCAGCAGCTTGGAGCACGGGGAGACCCAGTACTTC. Encoded protein: CASSLEHGETQYF.

The rearrangement uses TRBV5-8 and TRBJ1-1, with no clear D. This CDR3 region has 13 residues. Trimming left V 1 base short and J 2 bases short, with 6 bases between. The germline V gene has CDR1 SGHTS and CDR2 YDEGEE. CDR3 residues: CASSLSTNTEAFF. In DNA form, the CDR3 reads TGTGCCAGCAGCTTGTCGACAAACACTGAAGCTTTCTTT.

The rearrangement joins TRBV7-6 to TRBJ1-1; 8 positions agree with TRBD1. The ends lost 5 bases at V and 11 bases at J; junction bases unmatched: 19. The V gene's germline CDR1 is SGHVS and CDR2 FNYEAQ. CDR3 length equals 16 residues. The CDR3 loop is CASSPRAGQGGSGAFF. DNA for the CDR3: TGTGCCAGCAGCCCCCGGGCAGGACAGGGAGGGTCGGGGGCTTTCTTT.